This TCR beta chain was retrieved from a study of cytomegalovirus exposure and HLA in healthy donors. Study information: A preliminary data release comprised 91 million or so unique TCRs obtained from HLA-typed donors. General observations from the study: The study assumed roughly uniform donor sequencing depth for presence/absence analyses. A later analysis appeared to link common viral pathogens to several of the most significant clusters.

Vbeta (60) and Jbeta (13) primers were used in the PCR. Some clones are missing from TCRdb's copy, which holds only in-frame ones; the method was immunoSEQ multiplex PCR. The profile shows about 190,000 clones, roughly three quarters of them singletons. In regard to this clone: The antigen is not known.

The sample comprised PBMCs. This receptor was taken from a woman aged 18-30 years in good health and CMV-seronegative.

The CDR3, as DNA: TGTGCCAGCCTGGACAGTTTAATAAAGACTTCCTATGGCTACACCTTC. Protein product: CASLDSLIKTSYGYTF. The chain recombines TRBV28 with TRBJ1-2; D is possibly TRBD1 (6 bases). Deletions cut 8 bases from V and 4 bases from J, with 23 bases between. In germline, CDR1 is MDHEN, CDR2 SYDVKM. The CDR3 loop spans 16 amino acids.